These 27 T cell receptor beta chains came from one sample sequenced in a study of Graves' ophthalmopathy and Graves' hyperthyroidism (dated by TCRdb to 2017 to 2018). Instrument used: Illumina HiSeq 2000. For repertoire sequencing, the TCR beta CDR3 regions were amplified from RNA transcripts. The first round was an RT-PCR using HTBI primers with the Qiagen OneStep RT-PCR kit, and this first round was followed by a second-round multiplex PCR, then size selection and purification. TCRdb reworked the public reads: Q25 trimming with fastp, MiXCR clone assembly, productive beta chains retained. Records with the same CDR3 protein are collapsed into one entry carrying the most frequent genes and DNA. This sample has 170,000 or so distinct CDR3 sequences in its table, and about two fifths of those were observed once. Clones ranked in the top ten supply roughly 8.9% of the sample. Sequenced sample: peripheral blood. These receptors were obtained from a man aged 25-45 years with Graves' ophthalmopathy. Donor details come from another sample of the same person, matched by shared clones.

The table lists this clonotype with many counts. The genes are TRBV10-3 and TRBJ1-1; TRBD1 matches at 9 bases. V trimming: 2 bases; J trimming: 5 bases; junction bases outside the gene matches: 9. The CDR3 has 16 amino acids. Germline CDR1 is ENHRY and CDR2 is SYGVKD. In nucleotides, the CDR3 is TGTGCCATCAGTGAGGGGGGGACAGGGCGGGGGACTGAAGCTTTCTTT. It encodes CAISEGGTGRGTEAFF.

This clonotype occurred a few times. The rearrangement joins TRBV6-2 or TRBV6-3 to TRBJ1-5, with D possibly being TRBD1 (5 bases). Germline values: CDR1 MNHEY, CDR2 SVGEGT. The CDR3 totals 13 residues. V gave up 8 bases and J gave up 0 bases, with 8 bases separating them. CDR3 amino acids: CASGDYSNQPQHF. DNA for the CDR3: TGTGCCAGCGGGGACTATAGCAATCAGCCCCAGCATTTT.

This clonotype was observed at least ten times. V gene TRBV27 combines with J gene TRBJ2-4, with D unclear. Germline V gene sequence: CDR1 MNHEY, CDR2 SMNVEV (reference sequence). The CDR3 spans 13 residues. V was cut by 3 bases and J by 8 bases, with 11 bases left in between. In DNA form, the CDR3 reads TGTGCCAGCAGTTTTCGGTATGGGGACATTCAGTACTTC. Protein product: CASSFRYGDIQYF.

The gene calls are TRBV6-5 and TRBJ2-7; D call uncertain. CDR1 is MNHEY and CDR2 is SVGAGI in the germline V gene. This CDR3 has 13 amino acids. Trimming cost V 4 bases and J 3 bases, with 10 bases left between them. The CDR3 DNA reads TGTGCCAGCAGTTCGACACGAAACTACGAGCAGTACTTC. It encodes CASSSTRNYEQYF.

The V gene is TRBV12-3 or TRBV12-4, the J gene TRBJ2-7, with TRBD2 matching 9 bases. The CDR3 extends over 14 amino acids. J lost 0 bases, V lost 7 bases, and 4 bases had no gene match. The CDR3 DNA reads as TGTGCCAGCACCCGAGCGGGAGGCTCCTACGAGCAGTACTTC. It specifies CASTRAGGSYEQYF.

The chain links TRBV6-5 to TRBJ1-1, with a weak D call TRBD1 (5 bases). Germline loops: CDR1 MNHEY, CDR2 SVGAGI. The CDR3 has 15 amino acids. V was trimmed by 0 bases and J by 10 bases, leaving 18 bases between them. The CDR3 here is CASSYSRGGSDSAFF. CDR3 nucleotides: TGTGCCAGCAGTTACTCCCGGGGGGGGTCGGATTCAGCTTTCTTT.

The J gene is TRBJ1-2, the V gene TRBV6-1; D is undetermined. The CDR3 contains 12 residues. Trimming pared 1 base from V and 6 bases from J, leaving 6 bases between. Germline V gene sequence: CDR1 MNHNS, CDR2 SASEGT. CDR3 amino acids: CASSEVANGYTF. Here the CDR3 DNA reads TGTGCCAGCAGTGAAGTAGCAAATGGCTACACCTTC.

V usage is TRBV6-1 and J usage is TRBJ1-1; 9 nucleotides align to TRBD1. V lost 6 bases and J lost 1; bases outside the gene matches: 3. The CDR3 is made up of 14 amino acids. The germline V gene encodes CDR1 MNHNS and CDR2 SASEGT. The CDR3 spells CASRDRGQNTEAFF. CDR3 sequence (DNA): TGTGCCAGCAGGGACAGGGGACAGAACACTGAAGCTTTCTTT.

V and J are TRBV6-1 and TRBJ1-1; D is uncertain. This CDR3 comprises 19 residues. Germline V gene sequence: CDR1 MNHNS, CDR2 SASEGT. V lost 1 base to trimming and J lost 2 bases, with 23 bases between them. The CDR3 spells CASSEVIVAGFPANTEAFF. The CDR3 coding sequence is TGTGCCAGCAGTGAAGTGATCGTCGCCGGGTTTCCGGCAAACACTGAAGCTTTCTTT.

This clonotype showed up many times. V usage is TRBV12-3 or TRBV12-4 and J usage is TRBJ1-5; 8 nucleotides match TRBD1. The CDR3 has 14 amino acids. V lost 5 bases and J lost 4; bases outside the gene matches: 4. The CDR3 is CASSPRQGNQPQHF. For the CDR3, the DNA is TGTGCCAGCAGTCCACGACAGGGGAATCAGCCCCAGCATTTT.

This clonotype came up many times. The chain uses TRBV7-2 and TRBJ2-5; tentative D call: TRBD2 (6 bases). Germline values: CDR1 SGHTA, CDR2 FQGNSA. Trimming removed 5 bases at V and 2 bases at J, with 9 bases between. This CDR3 is 13 amino acids long. The CDR3 DNA sequence: TGTGCCAGCAGCCGGGACTTTCAAGAGACCCAGTACTTC. Its protein product is CASSRDFQETQYF.

This clonotype was seen repeatedly, ten times or more. The chain uses TRBV7-2 and TRBJ1-2; a possible D gene is TRBD1 (6 bases). CDR3 length: 14 amino acids. Between the trimmed V and J ends, which lost 0 bases and 2 bases, there was a span of 7 bases. In germline, CDR1 is SGHTA, CDR2 FQGNSA. CDR3 in amino acids: CASSLAGQNYGYTF. Written as DNA, the CDR3 is TGTGCCAGCAGCTTAGCCGGACAGAACTATGGCTACACCTTC.

V and J are TRBV12-3 or TRBV12-4 and TRBJ1-5; D might be TRBD1 (6 bases). With 1 base removed from V and 5 bases from J, the gap between germline ends came to 15 bases. The CDR3 loop spans 16 amino acids. This CDR3 is CASSLERRGKDQPQHF. The CDR3 coding sequence is TGTGCCAGCAGTTTAGAGCGCAGGGGAAAGGATCAGCCCCAGCATTTT.

The chain recombines TRBV6-1 with TRBJ1-2, with TRBD1 matching 7 bases. Germline CDR1 is MNHNS and CDR2 is SASEGT. Unmatched junction bases numbered 4, after V lost 5 bases and J lost 4 bases. The CDR3 is 13 residues long. The CDR3 region is CASSQDRLYGYTF. The CDR3 coding sequence is TGTGCCAGCAGTCAGGACAGGCTCTATGGCTACACCTTC.

The chain links TRBV27 to TRBJ2-2; D is unresolved. The CDR3 has 15 amino acids. V was cut by 10 bases and J by 0 bases, with 15 bases left in between. The V gene's germline CDR1 is MNHEY and CDR2 SMNVEV (reference sequence). In DNA, the CDR3 is TGTGCCACCGCCATGGGCAGAACGAACACCGGGGAGCTGTTTTTT. Translating gives CATAMGRTNTGELFF.

The chain recombines TRBV29-1 with TRBJ2-7, with a tentative D call TRBD2 (5 bases). The V end lost 4 bases, the J end lost 1 base, and 14 bases lay between the germline ends. This CDR3 contains 14 residues. CDR1 SQVTM and CDR2 ANQGSEA come from the germline V gene. The chain's CDR3 is CSVVTGVGSYEQYF. In DNA form, the CDR3 reads TGCAGCGTTGTCACCGGGGTGGGATCCTACGAGCAGTACTTC.

This clonotype was seen repeatedly, ten times or more. The chain recombines TRBV19 with TRBJ1-2, with unresolved D. V lost 1 base to trimming and J lost 4 bases, with 10 bases between them. The CDR3 is made up of 14 amino acids. From germline, CDR1 is LNHDA and CDR2 SQIVND (reference sequence). The CDR3 region has the DNA TGTGCCAGTAGTATAGCGGCGGGCAGCTATGGCTACACCTTC. Translating gives CASSIAAGSYGYTF.

V usage is TRBV6-1 and J usage is TRBJ1-1, with no clear D. This CDR3 is built from 12 residues. V dropped 6 bases and J dropped 5 bases, with 10 bases sitting between them. CDR1 and CDR2 from the germline V gene are MNHNS and SASEGT. CDR3 in DNA: TGTGCCAGCAGCCAGACCGGTACTGAAGCTTTCTTT. Translation: CASSQTGTEAFF.

Ten or more counts support this clonotype. The J gene is TRBJ1-1, the V gene TRBV27; TRBD1 matches at 7 bases. The CDR3 is made up of 14 amino acids. The ends lost 0 bases at V and 5 bases at J; junction bases unmatched: 3. Germline V CDR1 and CDR2: MNHEY, SMNVEV (reference sequence). The CDR3, as DNA: TGTGCCAGCAGTTTATCGACAGGGCGAACTGAAGCTTTCTTT. Amino acid sequence: CASSLSTGRTEAFF.

The genes are TRBV28 and TRBJ2-5, with D unresolved. Trimming took 6 bases from V and 6 from J, leaving 20 bases between them. CDR1 is MDHEN, CDR2 SYDVKM, per germline. The CDR3 consists of 15 residues. CDR3 DNA sequence: TGTGCCAGCAGCCTGATTCGGCCCCGTGATAAGACCCAGTACTTC. This codes for CASSLIRPRDKTQYF.

There are many counts of this clonotype. This chain joins TRBV2 and TRBJ2-7; D is undetermined. CDR3 length: 15 amino acids. V lost 1 base and J lost 2, with 12 bases in between. Germline V lookup: CDR1 SNHLY, CDR2 FYNNEI. This chain's CDR3 is CASSEGTDVPYEQYF. The CDR3 bases are TGTGCCAGCAGTGAAGGGACGGACGTCCCCTACGAGCAGTACTTC.

This clonotype came up many times. The chain uses TRBV24-1 and TRBJ2-1; D may match TRBD1 or TRBD2 (6 bases each). Germline V gene data show CDR1 as KGHDR and CDR2 as SFDVKD. V was cut by 4 bases and J by 9 bases, with 15 bases left in between. This CDR3 spans 14 amino acids. The DNA of the CDR3 is TGTGCCACCAGTGACCACAGGGAGGCTACTGAGCAGTTCTTC. Translated: CATSDHREATEQFF.

This chain links TRBV27 with TRBJ1-2; 9 positions agree with TRBD1. CDR1 MNHEY and CDR2 SMNVEV come from the germline V gene (reference sequence). This CDR3 has 13 residues. The trim removed 6 bases at V and 10 bases at J, leaving 9 bases unmatched. The CDR3 spells CASSPPGQGFYTF. CDR3 nucleotide sequence: TGTGCCAGCAGCCCGCCGGGACAGGGATTCTACACCTTC.

This clonotype was recorded many times. The V and J genes are TRBV10-3 and TRBJ2-7, with 14 bases that match TRBD2. CDR1 is ENHRY, CDR2 SYGVKD, per germline. The CDR3 runs 17 residues. V shed 6 bases and J 2 bases; nucleotides not matched to a gene: 9. The CDR3 DNA sequence: TGTGCCATCAGGACAGGGGGGACTAGCGGGAGCGCCTACGAGCAGTACTTC. It encodes CAIRTGGTSGSAYEQYF.

V usage is TRBV6-1 and J usage is TRBJ1-2; tentative D call: TRBD1 (5 bases). Trimming pared 7 bases from V and 2 bases from J, leaving 8 bases between. The V gene's germline CDR1 is MNHNS and CDR2 SASEGT. The CDR3 length is 12 residues. CDR3: CASKAGNYGYTF. As DNA, the CDR3 is TGTGCCAGCAAGGCAGGGAACTATGGCTACACCTTC.

The gene calls are TRBV7-2 and TRBJ2-5; D is perhaps TRBD2 (5 bases). CDR3 length equals 12 residues. V dropped 7 bases and J dropped 10 bases, with 16 bases sitting between them. Germline CDR1 and CDR2: SGHTA and FQGNSA. CDR3 loop: CASTLGRGNQYF. The CDR3 DNA reads as TGTGCCAGCACCCTAGGCCGGGGTAACCAGTACTTC.

This clonotype was found many times. This chain uses TRBV12-3 or TRBV12-4 with TRBJ2-5; D gene ambiguous. There are 14 residues in the CDR3. Between the trimmed V and J ends, which lost 5 bases and 2 bases, there was a span of 12 bases. The DNA for the CDR3 is TGTGCCAGCAGTCCCCTGGCGATTCAAGAGACCCAGTACTTC. It is translated as CASSPLAIQETQYF.